The 4 T cell receptor beta chains presented below share a single source sample, sequenced in a study of blood T cell repertoires in COVID-19. Sequencing was performed with immunoSEQ multiplex PCR; in TCRdb, only in-frame clones are kept and a portion is missing. The sample lists over 350,000 clones; approximately 90% were seen once. The sample comprised PBMCs or T cells enriched from blood (not recorded which). These receptors originate from a woman between 45 and 65 years old who had recovered from COVID-19.

The chain uses TRBV2 and TRBJ2-1; D is unresolved. CDR3 length: 16 residues. The germline CDR1 and CDR2 sequences are SNHLY and FYNNEI. V gave up 2 bases and J gave up 2 bases, with 13 bases separating them. CDR3 loop: CASSELGLNPYNEQFF. The CDR3, as DNA: TGTGCCAGCAGTGAACTTGGGCTAAACCCCTACAATGAGCAGTTCTTC.

The chain is built from TRBV6-5 and TRBJ1-3; perhaps TRBD1 as D (6 bases). Deletions cut 0 bases from V and 4 bases from J, with 13 bases between. The CDR3 sequence is 16 residues long. Looked up from germline, CDR1 is MNHEY and CDR2 is SVGAGI. In DNA, the CDR3 is TGTGCCAGCAGTTACTCGCTGGGGACAATGGGAAACACCATATATTTT. Its translation: CASSYSLGTMGNTIYF.

This sequence joins TRBV4-3 and TRBJ2-3; 8 bases match TRBD1. The V gene's germline CDR1 is LGHNA and CDR2 YSLEER. CDR3 length equals 16 residues. Trimming at V came to 0 bases and at J to 1 base, leaving 3 bases not matched to a gene. CDR3 nucleotide sequence: TGCGCCAGCAGCCAAGATGGCAGGGGGCGCACAGATACGCAGTATTTT. Translated: CASSQDGRGRTDTQYF.

This chain connects TRBV27 to TRBJ1-1; D not certain. Germline V lookup: CDR1 MNHEY, CDR2 SMNVEV (reference sequence). V shed 2 bases and J shed 5 bases, with 15 bases lying between them. The CDR3 contains 15 residues. The CDR3 region is CASSLGYEVRTEAFF. The CDR3 nucleotides are TGTGCCAGCAGTTTAGGGTACGAGGTTCGAACTGAAGCTTTCTTT.